This entry lists 20 T cell receptor beta chains sequenced from one sample in a study of blood T cells in healthy people across ages. Primers used in a second PCR of about 6 to 11 cycles were a sample-barcoded 5' primer and a J-beta primer mix. TCRdb reprocessed the 5' RACE reads via MiXCR and lists one record per CDR3 protein. This sample has 1.5 million to 2 million distinct CDR3 sequences, with just under 50% found just once. The sequenced sample consisted of blood. These receptors came from a woman aged 40 to 50 in good health.

The table lists this clonotype with a few counts. The chain carries TRBV6-2 or TRBV6-3 and TRBJ2-5; unclear D gene. The V and J ends lost 8 bases and 5 bases respectively, with 9 bases between them. The length of the CDR3 is 11 residues. Germline V gene sequence: CDR1 MNHEY, CDR2 SVGEGT. The CDR3 spells CASGPYETQYF. In nucleotides, the CDR3 is TGTGCCAGCGGGCCATACGAGACCCAGTACTTC.

J is TRBJ1-6 and V is TRBV20-1; no reliable D call. V was shortened by 4 bases and J by 5 bases, with 9 bases between the two germline ends. Germline CDR1 DFQATT, CDR2 SNEGSKA (reference sequence). There are 13 residues in the CDR3. The CDR3 coding sequence is TGCAGTGCTACATACGGTGATAATTCACCCCTCCACTTT. This encodes CSATYGDNSPLHF.

In its sample, this clonotype was seen a few times. The chain links TRBV7-2 to TRBJ2-1; 10 nucleotides match TRBD2. The CDR3 covers 15 residues. The J segment lost 8 bases and the V segment lost 6 bases, leaving 10 bases of the junction unmatched. Germline V gene data show CDR1 as SGHTA and CDR2 as FQGNSA. CDR3 nucleotides: TGTGCCAGCAGTCTAACTAGCGGGGCCCTGGATGAGCAGTTCTTC. It specifies CASSLTSGALDEQFF.

This chain links TRBV11-2 with TRBJ1-2, with 7 positions matching TRBD1. This CDR3 has 14 residues. From germline, CDR1 is SGHAT and CDR2 FQNNGV. V lost 5 bases and J lost 8; bases outside the gene matches: 11. CDR3 coding DNA: TGTGCCAGCAGCCAAAATCGGGCAGGGGGGGGCTACACCTTC. It specifies CASSQNRAGGGYTF.

The J gene is TRBJ1-5, the V gene TRBV20-1, with TRBD1 matching 9 bases. V lost 1 base to trimming and J lost 0 bases; unmatched junction nucleotides: 4. CDR3 length: 16 amino acids. Germline CDR1 and CDR2: DFQATT and SNEGSKA (reference sequence). CDR3 in amino acids: CSARAGTGTSNQPQHF. In nucleotides, the CDR3 is TGCAGTGCTAGAGCGGGGACAGGGACTAGCAATCAGCCCCAGCATTTT.

This clonotype was counted a few times. The chain carries TRBV20-1 and TRBJ2-5; TRBD2 might be the D (6 bases). CDR1 is DFQATT, CDR2 SNEGSKA, per germline (reference sequence). Between the trimmed V and J ends, which lost 6 bases and 4 bases, there was a span of 21 bases. CDR3 length equals 15 residues. CDR3: CSATEVGGLGETQYF. CDR3 coding DNA: TGCAGTGCCACCGAAGTTGGGGGGTTGGGAGAGACCCAGTACTTC.

CDR3 sequence reads: CASSPGTTRSNSPLHF. CDR3 bases: TGTGCCAGCAGCCCCGGGACAACCCGAAGTAATTCACCCCTCCACTTT. This chain uses TRBV9 with TRBJ1-6; a weak D match, TRBD1 (6 bases). Germline V CDR1 and CDR2: SGDLS, YYNGEE. The CDR3 is 16 amino acids. Deletions cut 4 bases from V and 6 bases from J, with 17 bases between.

CDR3 DNA: TGTGCCAGCAGCCGCCTTATTTTCTCTGGGGCCAACGTCCTGACTTTC. Residues: CASSRLIFSGANVLTF. This sequence joins TRBV28 and TRBJ2-6, with D uncertain. Germline V gene lookup returns CDR1 MDHEN and CDR2 SYDVKM. CDR3 size: 16 residues. V lost 6 bases and J 0 bases, leaving 12 bases between the germline ends.

The chain couples TRBV27 to TRBJ1-5; D is unresolved. Germline CDR1 and CDR2: MNHEY and SMNVEV (reference sequence). V was cut by 5 bases and J by 2 bases, with 13 bases left in between. There are 15 residues in the CDR3. CDR3 sequence (DNA): TGTGCCAGCAGTCCCTCTTTTGTGGGCAATCAGCCCCAGCATTTT. Residues: CASSPSFVGNQPQHF.

This clonotype was observed a handful of times. The CDR3 protein is CASSPRQAASRNYGYTF. CDR3 bases: TGTGCCAGCAGCCCTCGACAGGCAGCCAGCCGTAACTATGGCTACACCTTC. The chain has TRBV7-2 and TRBJ1-2; possibly TRBD1 for D (6 bases). Germline V CDR1 and CDR2: SGHTA, FQGNSA. There are 17 residues in the CDR3. Between the trimmed V and J ends, which lost 5 bases and 1 base, there was a span of 20 bases.

The chain links TRBV20-1 to TRBJ1-5; D unresolved. V lost 2 bases and J 3 bases, leaving 14 bases between the germline ends. CDR3 size: 15 residues. CDR1 is DFQATT and CDR2 is SNEGSKA in the germline V gene (reference sequence). CDR3 coding DNA: TGCAGTGCTAGATCCGGGAGTGGCCCCAATCAGCCCCAGCATTTT. It codes for CSARSGSGPNQPQHF.

This clonotype has more than one count but fewer than ten. DNA of the CDR3: TGCGCCAGCAGCTCTGGACACTACACCGGGGAGCTGTTTTTT. Protein sequence: CASSSGHYTGELFF. The chain employs TRBV5-1 and TRBJ2-2, with D perhaps matching TRBD1 (5 bases). This CDR3 has 14 residues. CDR1 is SGHRS, CDR2 YFSETQ, per germline. The V end lost 3 bases, the J end lost 3 bases, and 9 bases lay between the germline ends. The entire variable domain, with the rest obtained from reference TRBV5-1 and TRBJ2-2, is as follows: KAGVTQTPRYLIKTRGQQVTLSCSPISGHRSVSWYQQTPGQGLQFLFEYFSETQRNKGNFPGRFSGRQFSNSRSEMNVSTLELGDSALYLCASSSGHYTGELFFGEGSRLTVL.

This clonotype has a handful of counts. The chain couples TRBV27 to TRBJ2-7; D is uncertain. The CDR3 is made up of 11 amino acids. Germline CDR1 is MNHEY and CDR2 is SMNVEV (reference sequence). Trimming removed 7 bases at V and 5 bases at J, with 9 bases between. CDR3 protein: CASTVGHEQYF. The CDR3, as DNA: TGTGCCAGCACGGTCGGCCACGAGCAGTACTTC.

The chain uses TRBV5-1 and TRBJ2-1, with 15 bases that match TRBD2. Germline lookup yields CDR1 SGHRS and CDR2 YFSETQ. The V segment lost 4 bases and the J segment 7 bases; nucleotides outside the gene matches: 6. The CDR3 consists of 16 residues. DNA of the CDR3: TGCGCCAGCAGCCGGACTAGCGGGGGGGCTACGAATGAGCAGTTCTTC. This sequence encodes CASSRTSGGATNEQFF.

This clonotype was counted between two and nine times. The V gene is TRBV2, the J gene TRBJ2-3; unclear D gene. The V end lost 0 bases, the J end lost 2 bases, and 9 bases lay between the germline ends. Germline V lookup: CDR1 SNHLY, CDR2 FYNNEI. The CDR3 runs 15 residues. CDR3 DNA sequence: TGTGCCAGCAGTGAAGCCTTAGAGATCACAGATACGCAGTATTTT. This codes for CASSEALEITDTQYF.

This clonotype was detected only a few times. The genes are TRBV7-4 and TRBJ2-3; 13 nucleotides align to TRBD2. Germline V lookup: CDR1 SGHVT, CDR2 SQSDAQ. The CDR3 has 18 amino acids. Losses at the gene ends were 2 bases for V and 2 bases for J; bases not matched to a gene: 7. In DNA, the CDR3 is TGTGCCAGCAGCTTATGGGGACTAGCGGGATGGTCCACAGATACGCAGTATTTT. Translating gives CASSLWGLAGWSTDTQYF.

The rearrangement joins TRBV5-1 to TRBJ2-5; TRBD1 matches at 9 bases. The V and J ends lost 0 bases and 4 bases, in that order; junction bases with no gene match: 7. This CDR3 spans 16 amino acids. Germline lookup yields CDR1 SGHRS and CDR2 YFSETQ. CDR3 coding DNA: TGCGCCAGCAGCTTGGTGGTACAGGGGGCCGGAGAGACCCAGTACTTC. Translated, it gives CASSLVVQGAGETQYF.

This chain joins TRBV27 and TRBJ2-1, with TRBD2 identical over 9 bases. The J call is doubtful: the DNA matches TRBJ2-7 better. The CDR3 extends over 15 amino acids. Germline CDR1 reads MNHEY; CDR2 reads SMNVEV (reference sequence). CDR3 region: CASRAAGGQYNEQYF. The CDR3 DNA follows: TGTGCCAGCAGAGCAGCGGGGGGCCAATACAATGAGCAGTACTTC.

The V call is TRBV27, the J call TRBJ1-2, with D possibly TRBD1 on 5 matching bases. Per the germline V gene, CDR1 is MNHEY and CDR2 is SMNVEV (reference sequence). V lost 5 bases and J 6 bases, leaving 13 bases between the germline ends. This CDR3 contains 13 residues. The CDR3 DNA reads as TGTGCCAGCAGTGCGCAGGGCTTCGATGGCTACACCTTC. Amino acid sequence: CASSAQGFDGYTF.

This rearrangement joins TRBV18 to TRBJ2-1, with TRBD2 matching 9 bases. V shed 2 bases, J shed 9 bases, and the junction held 11 bases outside the gene matches. The germline CDR1 and CDR2 sequences are KGHSH and LQKENI. The CDR3 spans 16 residues. The CDR3 protein is CASSPETAGGRGEQFF. CDR3 DNA sequence: TGTGCCAGCTCACCAGAAACAGCGGGGGGACGGGGTGAGCAGTTCTTC.